This note documents a single T cell receptor (beta chain) sequence. What it binds is not known. Only in-frame clones appear in the TCRdb table, and some are missing; sequencing was by immunoSEQ multiplex PCR. The sample records 98,000 or so clones, roughly 84% being singletons. This entry is derived from a study of T cell responses to AZD1222 COVID-19 vaccine. Study outcomes and limitations: Close to half of all spike-specific TCRs reportedly target regions of the variants that are unmutated.

Germline lookup yields CDR1 MNHEY and CDR2 SVGEGT. The CDR3 has 12 residues. V lost 6 bases, J lost 5 bases, and 10 bases lay in between. The chain joins TRBV6-2 or TRBV6-3 to TRBJ2-5; TRBD1 might be the D (6 bases). The receptor was derived from an adult who received the AZD1222 COVID-19 vaccine. Sample: peripheral blood, taken 28 days after the second AZD1222 dose. CDR3 coding DNA: TGTGCCAGCAGCAGGGGTTGGGAGACCCAGTACTTC. Translating it yields CASSRGWETQYF.